This entry lists 8 T cell receptor beta chains sequenced from one sample in a study of blood T cell repertoires in COVID-19. Here immunoSEQ multiplex PCR was the method, and the copy in TCRdb shows in-frame clones only, minus some. This table has approximately 160,000 clones, under 95% appearing once. Sequenced input: peripheral blood. The receptors originated from a man aged 55 to 70 with active or convalescent COVID-19.

The chain is built from TRBV10-3 and TRBJ2-1; the match to TRBD2 covers 13 bases. The germline V gene has CDR1 ENHRY and CDR2 SYGVKD. With V trimmed by 7 bases and J by 10 bases, 4 bases remained unmatched. The CDR3 contains 13 residues. CDR3 nucleotides: TGTGCCATCACCTTGACTAGCGGGGGGGAGCAGTTCTTC. This encodes CAITLTSGGEQFF.

The chain joins TRBV2 to TRBJ1-1; D unresolved. Trimming cost V 2 bases and J 0 bases, with 13 bases left between them. CDR1 and CDR2 from the germline V gene are SNHLY and FYNNEI. This CDR3 has 16 amino acids. The CDR3 region has the DNA TGTGCCAGCAGTGAACACCCCGGGAACATGAACACTGAAGCTTTCTTT. Translation: CASSEHPGNMNTEAFF.

The chain is built from TRBV20-1 and TRBJ2-3, with TRBD2 matching 10 bases. The germline V gene has CDR1 DFQATT and CDR2 SNEGSKA (reference sequence). J was trimmed by 4 bases and V by 3 bases; bases with no gene match: 7. This CDR3 is built from 15 residues. Written as DNA, the CDR3 is TGCAGTGCTAGTCTGCTAGCGGGAGTAGCAGATACGCAGTATTTT. This sequence encodes CSASLLAGVADTQYF.

As concerns this clone: The sample contains more than one DNA sequence encoding this CDR3. Written as DNA, the CDR3 is TGCGCCAGCAGCCTAGGACAGGACTATGGCTACACCTTC. Translated: CASSLGQDYGYTF. The gene calls are TRBV5-1 and TRBJ1-2; 7 nucleotides line up with TRBD1. The CDR3 covers 13 residues. The V gene end was trimmed by 4 bases and the J gene end by 3 bases; junction bases not matched to a gene: 3. The germline V gene has CDR1 SGHRS and CDR2 YFSETQ.

The gene calls are TRBV29-1 and TRBJ2-5; TRBD1 agrees at 9 bases. CDR1 SQVTM and CDR2 ANQGSEA come from the germline V gene. The CDR3 spans 14 residues. The V segment lost 5 bases and the J segment 4 bases; nucleotides outside the gene matches: 8. Here the CDR3 DNA reads TGCAGCGTTCAAAGACAGGGGGGGGGAGAGACCCAGTACTTC. Translated, it gives CSVQRQGGGETQYF.

The chain employs TRBV7-6 and TRBJ2-7; D gene ambiguous. Trimming took off 4 bases at V and 5 bases at J, with 15 bases between the two ends. Germline V gene lookup returns CDR1 SGHVS and CDR2 FNYEAQ. This CDR3 has 14 residues. In DNA, the CDR3 is TGTGCCAGCAGCTCCAGTTCCGGGTGGGACGAGCAGTACTTC. Translated, it gives CASSSSSGWDEQYF. The entire variable domain, with the rest obtained from reference TRBV7-6 and TRBJ2-7, is as follows: GAGVSQSPRYKVTKRGQDVALRCDPISGHVSLYWYRQALGQGPEFLTYFNYEAQQDKSGLPNDRFSAERPEGSISTLTIQRTEQRDSAMYRCASSSSSGWDEQYFGPGTRLTVT.

The chain joins TRBV5-1 to TRBJ2-3, with 7 bases identical to TRBD2. In germline, CDR1 is SGHRS, CDR2 YFSETQ. V shed 1 base and J 3 bases; nucleotides not matched to a gene: 8. The CDR3 loop spans 16 amino acids. The CDR3 region is CASSLFGGSTTDTQYF. The CDR3 bases are TGCGCCAGCAGCTTGTTCGGCGGGAGTACGACAGATACGCAGTATTTT.

The gene calls are TRBV5-8 and TRBJ1-2; no clear D gene. The CDR3 has 13 amino acids. Trimming pared 4 bases from V and 8 bases from J, leaving 15 bases between. CDR1 SGHTS and CDR2 YDEGEE come from the germline V gene. The DNA of the CDR3 is TGTGCCAGCAGCCAAGACAAGTCCTGGGGCTACACCTTC. Translated, it gives CASSQDKSWGYTF.